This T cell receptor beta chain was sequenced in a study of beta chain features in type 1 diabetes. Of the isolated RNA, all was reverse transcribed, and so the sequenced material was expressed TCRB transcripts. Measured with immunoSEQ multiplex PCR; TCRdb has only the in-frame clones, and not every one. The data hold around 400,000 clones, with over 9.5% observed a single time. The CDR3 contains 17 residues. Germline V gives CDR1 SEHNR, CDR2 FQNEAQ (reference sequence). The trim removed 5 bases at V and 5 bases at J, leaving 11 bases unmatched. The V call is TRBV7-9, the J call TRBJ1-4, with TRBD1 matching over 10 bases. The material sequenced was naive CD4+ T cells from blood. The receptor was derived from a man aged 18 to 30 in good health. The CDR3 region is CASSPWDRGVINEKLFF. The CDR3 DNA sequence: TGTGCCAGCAGCCCGTGGGACAGGGGAGTGATCAATGAAAAACTGTTTTTT.